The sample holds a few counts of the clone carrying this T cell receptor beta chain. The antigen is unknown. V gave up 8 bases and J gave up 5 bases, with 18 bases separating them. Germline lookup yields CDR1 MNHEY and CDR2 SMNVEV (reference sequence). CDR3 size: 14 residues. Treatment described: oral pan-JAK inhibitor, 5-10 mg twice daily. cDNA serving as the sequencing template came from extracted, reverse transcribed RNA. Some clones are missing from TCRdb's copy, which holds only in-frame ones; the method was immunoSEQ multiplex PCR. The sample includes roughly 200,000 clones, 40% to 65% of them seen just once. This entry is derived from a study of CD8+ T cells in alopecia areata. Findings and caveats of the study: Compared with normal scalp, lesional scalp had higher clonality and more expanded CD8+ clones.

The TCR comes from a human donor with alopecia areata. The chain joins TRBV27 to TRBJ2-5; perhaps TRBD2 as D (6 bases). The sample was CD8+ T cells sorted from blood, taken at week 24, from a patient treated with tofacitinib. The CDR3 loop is CASAGTGPRETQYF. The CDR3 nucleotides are TGTGCCAGCGCCGGGACTGGCCCACGGGAGACCCAGTACTTC.